Below are 23 T cell receptor beta chains sequenced from a single sample in a study of cytomegalovirus exposure and HLA in healthy donors. Primers included in the PCR were 60 Vbeta and 13 Jbeta primers. Generated by immunoSEQ multiplex PCR, the TCRdb table keeps only in-frame clones and is missing some. In the table there are more than 90,000 clones, approximately 81% of which are singletons. The source material was PBMCs. These receptors all come from a woman aged 35 to 49 in good health and CMV-seronegative.

This clone showed up just once. J is TRBJ1-1 and V is TRBV19; weak D call: TRBD1 (5 bases). Germline CDR1 and CDR2: LNHDA and SQIVND (reference sequence). The V end was cut by 8 bases, the J end by 3 bases, with 25 bases between. This CDR3 is 17 amino acids long. The CDR3 protein is CASCVIGKQKGYTEAFF. The CDR3 DNA sequence: TGTGCCAGTTGCGTTATCGGAAAACAGAAGGGGTACACTGAAGCTTTCTTT.

The rearrangement links TRBV11-2 to TRBJ1-5; D gene uncertain. V was trimmed by 1 base and J by 3 bases, leaving 13 bases between them. The CDR3 has 16 amino acids. The germline CDR1 and CDR2 sequences are SGHAT and FQNNGV. CDR3 nucleotide sequence: TGTGCCAGCAGCTTAGCGTCGTCGAGTCCCAATCAGCCCCAGCATTTT. This encodes CASSLASSSPNQPQHF.

The genes are TRBV5-5 and TRBJ1-3; D call uncertain. Per the germline V gene, CDR1 is SGHKS and CDR2 is YYEKEE (reference sequence). This CDR3 spans 11 amino acids. V was shortened by 2 bases and J by 5 bases, with 2 bases between the two germline ends. Here the CDR3 DNA reads TGTGCCAGCAGCTTTAGAAACACCATATATTTT. Its protein product is CASSFRNTIYF.

Details on this clone: The junction departs from the called germline gene at one end, perhaps through a read error. This chain joins TRBV7-7 and TRBJ2-5; 11 nucleotides line up with TRBD2. The CDR3 consists of 17 residues. Germline V gives CDR1 SSHAT, CDR2 FNYEAQ (reference sequence). CDR3 nucleotide sequence: TGTGCTAGCAGTTCAACCCCCCTACTAGCGGGAGAAGAGACCCAGTACTTC. It yields the protein CASSSTPLLAGEETQYF.

The genes are TRBV9 and TRBJ2-1, with 9 bases lining up with TRBD2. Germline CDR1 reads SGDLS; CDR2 reads YYNGEE. V dropped 3 bases and J dropped 0; count of bases not matched to a gene: 7. The CDR3 contains 17 residues. The CDR3 is CASSAISGRSSYNEQFF. The CDR3 coding sequence is TGTGCCAGCAGCGCCATTAGCGGGAGAAGCTCCTACAATGAGCAGTTCTTC.

The chain combines TRBV7-2 with TRBJ2-1; the D gene is possibly TRBD2 (5 bases). The CDR3 contains 17 residues. Trimming shortened V by 4 bases and J by 4 bases, and 20 bases separated the two germline ends. The germline CDR1 and CDR2 sequences are SGHTA and FQGNSA. The CDR3 DNA reads TGTGCCAGCAGCTCGAGACCAAACCGAGGGTGGTACAATGAGCAGTTCTTC. Its protein is CASSSRPNRGWYNEQFF.

This chain connects TRBV19 to TRBJ1-2; D gene ambiguous. Germline assignment: CDR1 LNHDA and CDR2 SQIVND (reference sequence). The length of the CDR3 is 15 residues. The germline V and J ends were trimmed by 1 base and 1 base, with 10 bases remaining between them. CDR3 residues: CASSIGVRGNYGYTF. The DNA of the CDR3 is TGTGCCAGTAGTATAGGCGTACGGGGTAACTATGGCTACACCTTC.

The V and J genes are TRBV29-1 and TRBJ2-3; no definite D call. The CDR3 runs to 13 residues. Germline lookup yields CDR1 SQVTM and CDR2 ANQGSEA. V gave up 3 bases and J gave up 1 base, with 8 bases separating them. The CDR3 nucleotides read TGCAGCGTTGACGGTCTACGCACAGATACGCAGTATTTT. Residues: CSVDGLRTDTQYF.

V gene TRBV19 combines with J gene TRBJ2-7; 7 bases are shared with TRBD1. J gave up 3 bases and V 3 bases, and 5 bases lay outside the gene matches. The V gene's germline CDR1 is LNHDA and CDR2 SQIVND (reference sequence). The CDR3 has 14 residues. CDR3 DNA sequence: TGTGCCAGTAGTATTGGGACAGTAGTCTACGAGCAGTACTTC. It is translated as CASSIGTVVYEQYF.

V gene TRBV5-1 combines with J gene TRBJ2-6; 7 bases align to TRBD1. The CDR3 runs to 17 residues. The ends lost 6 bases at V and 0 bases at J; junction bases unmatched: 9. Germline CDR1 reads SGHRS; CDR2 reads YFSETQ. CDR3 amino acids: CASTRTGSGSGANVLTF. Here the CDR3 DNA reads TGCGCCAGCACACGGACAGGCAGTGGCTCTGGGGCCAACGTCCTGACTTTC.

The CDR3 spells CASSLTGLNTEAFF. In DNA form, the CDR3 reads TGTGCCAGCAGCCTGACAGGGCTGAACACTGAAGCTTTCTTT. The gene calls are TRBV5-4 and TRBJ1-1, with 7 nucleotides matching TRBD1. Looked up from germline, CDR1 is SGHNT and CDR2 is YYREEE (reference sequence). CDR3 size: 14 residues. V lost 4 bases, J lost 0 bases, and 3 bases stayed unmatched. Supplemented by reference TRBV5-4 and TRBJ1-1, the full variable domain reads ETGVTQSPTHLIKTRGQQVTLRCSSQSGHNTVSWYQQALGQGPQFIFQYYREEENGRGNFPPRFSGLQFPNYSSELNVNALELDDSALYLCASSLTGLNTEAFFGQGTRLTVV.

V is TRBV28 and J is TRBJ1-2, with 12 bases identical to TRBD1. Germline V gene sequence: CDR1 MDHEN, CDR2 SYDVKM. The CDR3 is made up of 16 amino acids. V gave up 2 bases and J gave up 4 bases; unmatched junction bases: 5. CDR3 sequence: CASSLPPGQGAYGYTF. In DNA, the CDR3 is TGTGCCAGCAGTTTACCTCCGGGACAGGGGGCCTATGGCTACACCTTC.

The V gene is TRBV2, the J gene TRBJ1-1; 7 bases map to TRBD1. Trimming at V came to 4 bases and at J to 3 bases, leaving 5 bases not matched to a gene. Germline CDR1 is SNHLY and CDR2 is FYNNEI. The CDR3 sequence is 14 residues long. CDR3 region: CASSGGDRDTEAFF. CDR3 DNA: TGTGCCAGCAGTGGCGGGGACAGAGACACTGAAGCTTTCTTT. Together with reference TRBV2 and TRBJ1-1, the CDR3 gives the full variable domain: EPEVTQTPSHQVTQMGQEVILRCVPISNHLYFYWYRQILGQKVEFLVSFYNNEISEKSEIFDDQFSVERPDGSNFTLKIRSTKLEDSAMYFCASSGGDRDTEAFFGQGTRLTVV.

V is TRBV6-1 and J is TRBJ2-5; no clear D gene. The assigned J gene may be wrong: the sequence end matches TRBJ2-7 better. Per germline, CDR1 MNHNS and CDR2 SASEGT. The CDR3 sequence is 11 residues long. CDR3 in amino acids: CASSRPYEQYF. The CDR3 bases are TGTGCCAGCAGTCGTCCCTACGAGCAGTACTTC.

The J gene is TRBJ2-4, the V gene TRBV5-4, with 15 nucleotides matching TRBD2. The CDR3 runs 15 residues. V lost 3 bases, J lost 6 bases, and 1 base stayed unmatched. Germline loops: CDR1 SGHNT, CDR2 YYREEE (reference sequence). CDR3 sequence: CASSWGLAGGNIQYF. In nucleotides, the CDR3 is TGTGCCAGCAGCTGGGGACTAGCGGGAGGAAACATTCAGTACTTC.

The chain couples TRBV4-1 to TRBJ1-1, with 8 bases lining up with TRBD1. After removal of 0 bases from V and 0 bases from J, the junction contained 12 bases not matched to a gene. The CDR3 runs to 19 residues. The germline V gene has CDR1 MGHRA and CDR2 YSYEKL. This CDR3 is CASSQEPRWTGRMNTEAFF. CDR3 DNA: TGCGCCAGCAGCCAAGAACCCCGATGGACAGGGCGAATGAACACTGAAGCTTTCTTT.

The chain uses TRBV28 and TRBJ1-4, with D unclear. Germline CDR1 reads MDHEN; CDR2 reads SYDVKM. The CDR3 has 12 amino acids. Trimming took off 3 bases at V and 11 bases at J, with 10 bases between the two ends. CDR3 loop: CASSFRRVKLFF. CDR3 nucleotide sequence: TGTGCCAGCAGTTTCAGGAGGGTTAAACTGTTTTTT.

This clone was seen a single time. V usage is TRBV19 and J usage is TRBJ2-5, with D perhaps matching TRBD1 (5 bases). The CDR3 has 14 amino acids. Trimming removed 5 bases from V and 2 bases from J, with 12 bases in between. Germline values: CDR1 LNHDA, CDR2 SQIVND (reference sequence). The CDR3 DNA sequence: TGTGCCAGTAGTTCTCCAAGGGGACAAGAGACCCAGTACTTC. Amino acid sequence: CASSSPRGQETQYF.

This rearrangement joins TRBV4-1 to TRBJ1-1; TRBD1 might be the D (5 bases). This CDR3 is built from 15 residues. Germline V gives CDR1 MGHRA, CDR2 YSYEKL. Trimming left V 0 bases short and J 4 bases short, with 12 bases between. The CDR3 protein is CASSQDRGWSTEAFF. The CDR3 coding sequence is TGCGCCAGCAGCCAAGATAGGGGCTGGAGCACTGAAGCTTTCTTT.

The V gene is TRBV5-1, the J gene TRBJ2-5; D possibly corresponds to TRBD2 (6 bases). The germline V and J ends were trimmed by 5 bases and 4 bases, with 18 bases remaining between them. CDR1 SGHRS and CDR2 YFSETQ come from the germline V gene. The CDR3 has 15 amino acids. The CDR3 nucleotides are TGCGCCAGCAGTTTTATAGCGGAGAGGGGAGAGACCCAGTACTTC. Its translation: CASSFIAERGETQYF.

This clone was detected only a few times. This chain uses TRBV7-9 with TRBJ2-7; D might be TRBD2 (5 bases). The germline V and J ends were trimmed by 3 bases and 2 bases, with 11 bases remaining between them. From germline, CDR1 is SEHNR and CDR2 FQNEAQ (reference sequence). There are 14 residues in the CDR3. CDR3 sequence reads: CASSFSAVTYEQYF. In DNA form, the CDR3 reads TGTGCCAGCAGCTTCTCAGCGGTTACCTACGAGCAGTACTTC.

J is TRBJ1-2 and V is TRBV19, with a weak D call TRBD1 (5 bases). The germline CDR1 and CDR2 sequences are LNHDA and SQIVND (reference sequence). This CDR3 comprises 15 residues. V shed 5 bases and J shed 4 bases, with 17 bases lying between them. In DNA form, the CDR3 reads TGTGCCAGTAGTCCGGGAGGGACTTTCAGCTATGGCTACACCTTC. Residues: CASSPGGTFSYGYTF.

This clone was seen more than once but under ten times. The J gene is TRBJ1-2, the V gene TRBV10-3; 9 bases align to TRBD1. Germline V CDR1 and CDR2: ENHRY, SYGVKD. The ends lost 5 bases at V and 5 bases at J; junction bases unmatched: 3. The CDR3 length is 13 residues. CDR3: CAISTDRGYGYTF. CDR3 DNA: TGTGCCATCAGTACAGACAGGGGGTATGGCTACACCTTC.